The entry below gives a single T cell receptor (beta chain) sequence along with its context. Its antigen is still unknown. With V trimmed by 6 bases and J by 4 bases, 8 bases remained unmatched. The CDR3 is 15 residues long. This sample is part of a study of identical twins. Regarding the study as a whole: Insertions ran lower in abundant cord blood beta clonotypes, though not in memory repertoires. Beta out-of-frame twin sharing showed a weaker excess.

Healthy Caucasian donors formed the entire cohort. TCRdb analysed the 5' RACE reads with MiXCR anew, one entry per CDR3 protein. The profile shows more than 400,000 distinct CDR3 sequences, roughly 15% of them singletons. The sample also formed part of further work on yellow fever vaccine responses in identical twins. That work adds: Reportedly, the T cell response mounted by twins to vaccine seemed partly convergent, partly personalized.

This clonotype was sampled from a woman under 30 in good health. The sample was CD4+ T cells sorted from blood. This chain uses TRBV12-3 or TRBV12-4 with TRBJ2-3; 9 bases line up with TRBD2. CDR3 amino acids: CASSPNSGSSDTQYF. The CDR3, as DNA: TGTGCCAGCAGCCCCAATAGCGGGAGCTCAGATACGCAGTATTTT.